This T cell receptor (beta chain) stems from a study of T cells after yellow fever vaccination. About the study: Fractions with few cells were prepared using SMART-Seq v4 Ultra Low Input. Findings and caveats of the study: Only a minor proportion of clonotypes was detected across both CD4 and CD8 compartments. A faster peak, day 5 versus 15, was reached by the weaker secondary response. In post-booster samples, most primary-vaccination clones reappeared (about 97% CD4, approximately 91% CD8).

The germline V and J ends were trimmed by 3 bases and 6 bases, with 11 bases remaining between them. The germline CDR1 and CDR2 sequences are SGHTA and FQGNSA. This CDR3 has 13 residues. A note on this clonotype: The antigen is not known.

MiXCR, run by TCRdb on the 5' RACE reads, gives a single entry per CDR3 protein. The sample records 320,000 or so distinct CDR3 sequences, roughly 8.3% being singletons. The rearrangement joins TRBV7-2 to TRBJ1-1; D not resolved. The TCR comes from a man aged 18 to 30 who received the YFV17D yellow fever vaccine. Sequenced material: PBMCs, taken around 45 days after the first yellow fever vaccination. DNA for the CDR3: TGTGCCAGCAGCTTCTCACTCGGGGCTGAAGCTTTCTTT. Its protein product is CASSFSLGAEAFF.